These T cell receptor beta chains were read from a single sample in a study of OX40 agonist ivuxolimab in advanced cancers. TCRdb's copy holds only in-frame clones and misses some; the assay was immunoSEQ multiplex PCR. The table records roughly 48,000 clones, 80% to 90% of them present only once. The input for sequencing was CD4+ or CD8+ T cells sorted from blood, taken in a trial of the OX40 agonist ivuxolimab. The receptor set was obtained from an adult with an advanced solid tumor such as melanoma, head and neck, liver or kidney cancer. The CDR3 runs from the conserved cysteine through the conserved F or W. The D gene is left open where the match is weak. Size tells how often a clone was seen (once, few, many) or the class of an expanded clone, and some rows leave it out.

clone size,V gene,J gene,D gene,CDR3 protein,CDR3 DNA
.,TRBV28,TRBJ2-7,.,CASAGSYEQYF,TGTGCCAGCGCGGGGTCCTACGAGCAGTACTTC
.,TRBV7-9,TRBJ1-1,TRBD1,CASSLGTTGKTFF,TGTGCCAGCAGCTTAGGGACGACAGGGAAAACTTTCTTT
.,TRBV5-8,TRBJ1-1,.,CASSLGIAAEAFF,TGTGCCAGCAGCTTAGGGATAGCCGCTGAAGCTTTCTTT
.,TRBV6-1,TRBJ2-7,TRBD2,CASSAEGGRAYEQYF,TGTGCCAGCAGCGCAGAGGGCGGGAGGGCCTACGAGCAGTACTTC
.,TRBV5-1,TRBJ2-7,.,CASSLEPSIPYEQYF,TGCGCCAGCAGCTTGGAACCTTCCATCCCGTACGAGCAGTACTTC
few,TRBV30,TRBJ1-1,.,CALDRRNTEAFF,TGTGCCTTGGACAGAAGGAACACTGAAGCTTTCTTT
.,TRBV6-1,TRBJ2-7,TRBD2,CASSSPLAGEREQYF,TGTGCCAGCAGTTCACCTCTAGCGGGGGAACGGGAGCAGTACTTC
.,TRBV10-3,TRBJ2-7,.,CAISEPPQTYEQYF,TGTGCCATCAGTGAGCCCCCGCAAACCTACGAGCAGTACTTC
.,TRBV10-1,TRBJ1-5,.,CAVQGKNQPQHF,TGCGCCGTACAGGGCAAGAATCAGCCCCAGCATTTT
.,TRBV5-1,TRBJ2-7,.,CASSLAGSGNYEQYF,TGCGCCAGCAGCTTGGCGGGCTCAGGAAACTACGAGCAGTACTTC
.,TRBV25-1,TRBJ2-7,.,CASSRGYEQYF,TGTGCCAGCAGTAGGGGCTACGAGCAGTACTTC
.,TRBV28,TRBJ1-5,TRBD1,CASSSSTGGRPQHF,TGTGCCAGCAGTTCTAGCACAGGGGGAAGGCCCCAGCATTTT
.,TRBV13,TRBJ2-3,.,CASSSRRLSTDTQYF,TGTGCCAGCAGCTCCCGACGCCTTAGCACAGATACGCAGTATTTT
few,TRBV2,TRBJ2-3,.,CASLGDGPYTQYF,TGTGCCAGCCTTGGGGACGGCCCATATACGCAGTATTTT
few,TRBV7-9,TRBJ1-4,.,CASSGPGAEKLFF,TGTGCCAGCAGCGGGCCAGGTGCAGAAAAACTGTTTTTT
.,TRBV19,TRBJ2-6,.,CASSIGQGSSGANVLTF,TGTGCCAGTAGTATAGGCCAGGGGAGCTCTGGGGCCAACGTCCTGACTTTC
.,TRBV13,TRBJ2-5,TRBD1,CASSLGTVQETQYF,TGTGCCAGCAGCTTGGGGACAGTACAAGAGACCCAGTACTTC
.,TRBV13,TRBJ1-1,TRBD1,CASSRGGTGGKAFF,TGTGCCAGCAGCCGGGGGGGGACAGGGGGTAAAGCTTTCTTT
.,TRBV7-3,TRBJ2-5,.,CASSRTRQETQYF,TGTGCCAGCAGCAGAACTAGGCAAGAGACCCAGTACTTC
.,TRBV2,TRBJ2-1,TRBD1,CASSVQGANEQFF,TGTGCCAGCAGTGTGCAGGGGGCCAATGAGCAGTTCTTC
.,TRBV6-5,TRBJ2-1,TRBD2,CASSSPQREGTEQFF,TGTGCCAGCAGTTCCCCCCAGCGGGAGGGAACTGAGCAGTTCTTC
.,TRBV7-6,TRBJ2-7,.,CASSLAGEQYF,TGTGCCAGCAGCCTGGCGGGCGAGCAGTACTTC
.,TRBV5-4,TRBJ2-1,TRBD2,CASSGTSGRTINEQFF,TGTGCCAGCAGCGGGACTAGCGGGAGGACGATAAATGAGCAGTTCTTC
.,TRBV7-5,TRBJ2-7,.,CARSLCGTGEQYF,TGTGCCAGAAGCTTATGTGGGACTGGCGAGCAGTACTTC
once,TRBV5-4,TRBJ2-1,.,CASSRASNEQFF,TGTGCCAGCAGCCGGGCTAGTAATGAGCAGTTCTTC
once,TRBV28,TRBJ1-1,TRBD1,CASSSGQGASEAFF,TGTGCCAGCAGTTCAGGACAGGGAGCTTCTGAAGCTTTCTTT
.,TRBV6-1,TRBJ2-5,.,CASSYLGLKETQYF,TGTGCCAGCAGCTACCTAGGACTAAAAGAGACCCAGTACTTC
once,TRBV29-1,TRBJ1-6,.,CSVWEGNNSPLHF,TGCAGCGTCTGGGAAGGGAACAATTCACCCCTCCACTTT
.,TRBV6-1,TRBJ2-1,.,CASSEEWGVGQFF,TGTGCCAGCAGTGAAGAGTGGGGGGTCGGGCAGTTCTTC
.,TRBV30,TRBJ2-1,.,CAWILQGIAGVNEQFF,TGTGCCTGGATATTACAGGGGATTGCGGGAGTCAATGAGCAGTTCTTC
.,TRBV18,TRBJ2-2,.,CASSPPAGTVLTGELFF,TGTGCCAGCTCACCACCGGCCGGTACCGTTCTAACCGGGGAGCTGTTTTTT